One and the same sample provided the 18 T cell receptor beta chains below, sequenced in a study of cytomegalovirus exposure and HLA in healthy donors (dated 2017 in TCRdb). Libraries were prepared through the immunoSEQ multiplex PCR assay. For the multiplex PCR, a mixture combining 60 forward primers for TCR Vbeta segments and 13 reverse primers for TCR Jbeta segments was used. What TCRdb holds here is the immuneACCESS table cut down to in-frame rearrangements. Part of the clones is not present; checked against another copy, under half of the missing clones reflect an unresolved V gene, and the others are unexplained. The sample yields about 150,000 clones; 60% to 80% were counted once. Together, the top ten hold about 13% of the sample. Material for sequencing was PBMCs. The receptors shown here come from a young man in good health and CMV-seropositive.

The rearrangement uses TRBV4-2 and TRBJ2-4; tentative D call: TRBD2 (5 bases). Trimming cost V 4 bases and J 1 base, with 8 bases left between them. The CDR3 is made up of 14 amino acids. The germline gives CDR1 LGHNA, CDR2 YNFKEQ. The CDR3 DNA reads TGTGCCAGCAGCCTTAGCGTTGCCAAAAACATTCAGTACTTC. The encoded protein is CASSLSVAKNIQYF.

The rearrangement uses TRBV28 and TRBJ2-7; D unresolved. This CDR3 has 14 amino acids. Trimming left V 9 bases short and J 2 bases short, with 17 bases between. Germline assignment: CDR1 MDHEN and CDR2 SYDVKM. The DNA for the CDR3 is TGTGCCAGTACCCGTTTGGATACTACCTACGAGCAGTACTTC. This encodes CASTRLDTTYEQYF.

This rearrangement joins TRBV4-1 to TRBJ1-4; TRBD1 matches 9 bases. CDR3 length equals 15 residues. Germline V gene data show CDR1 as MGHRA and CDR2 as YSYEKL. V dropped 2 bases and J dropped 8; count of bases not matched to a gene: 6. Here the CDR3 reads CASSQMDRGYEKLFF. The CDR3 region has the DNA TGCGCCAGCAGCCAAATGGACAGGGGATACGAAAAACTGTTTTTT.

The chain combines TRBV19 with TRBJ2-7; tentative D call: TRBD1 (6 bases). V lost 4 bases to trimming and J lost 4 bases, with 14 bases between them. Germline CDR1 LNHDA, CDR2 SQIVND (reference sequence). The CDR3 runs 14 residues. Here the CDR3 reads CASSSATGAYEQYF. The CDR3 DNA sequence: TGTGCCAGTAGTAGCGCGACAGGCGCGTACGAGCAGTACTTC.

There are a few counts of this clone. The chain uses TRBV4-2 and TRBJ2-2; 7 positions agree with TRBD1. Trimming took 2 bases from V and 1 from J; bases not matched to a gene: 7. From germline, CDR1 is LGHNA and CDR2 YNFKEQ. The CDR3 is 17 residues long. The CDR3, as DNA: TGTGCCAGCAGCCAACTTGAGGGGGCGGAGAACACCGGGGAGCTGTTTTTT. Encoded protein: CASSQLEGAENTGELFF.

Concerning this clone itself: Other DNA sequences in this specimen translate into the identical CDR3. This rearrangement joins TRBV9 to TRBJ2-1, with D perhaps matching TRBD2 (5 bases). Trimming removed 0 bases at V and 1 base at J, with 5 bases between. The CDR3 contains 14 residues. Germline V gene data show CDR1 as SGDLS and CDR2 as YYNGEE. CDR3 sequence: CASSVAGSYNEQFF. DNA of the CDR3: TGTGCCAGCAGCGTAGCGGGATCCTACAATGAGCAGTTCTTC.

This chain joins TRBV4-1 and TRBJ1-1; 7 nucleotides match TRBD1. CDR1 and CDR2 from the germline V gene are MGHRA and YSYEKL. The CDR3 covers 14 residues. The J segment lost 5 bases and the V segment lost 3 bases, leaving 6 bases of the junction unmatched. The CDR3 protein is CASSHLDRDTEAFF. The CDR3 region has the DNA TGCGCCAGCAGCCATCTCGACAGGGATACTGAAGCTTTCTTT.

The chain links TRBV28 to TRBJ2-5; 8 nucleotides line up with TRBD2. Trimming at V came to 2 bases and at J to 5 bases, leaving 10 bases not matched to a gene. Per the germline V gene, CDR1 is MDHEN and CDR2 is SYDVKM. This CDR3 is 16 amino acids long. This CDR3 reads CASSLKAGRAWETQYF. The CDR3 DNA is TGTGCCAGCAGTTTAAAGGCCGGGAGGGCGTGGGAGACCCAGTACTTC.

CDR3 DNA sequence: TGTGCCAGTTGGGGCGGGACGGAGGATCAGCCCCAGCATTTT. Translating it yields CASWGGTEDQPQHF. The V call is TRBV6-5, the J call TRBJ1-5; perhaps TRBD1 as D (5 bases). The CDR3 totals 14 residues. Trimming took off 9 bases at V and 5 bases at J, with 17 bases between the two ends. CDR1 MNHEY and CDR2 SVGAGI come from the germline V gene.

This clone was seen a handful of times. DNA for the CDR3: TGTGCCAGCAGCCTCGGACAGGGGATTAGCGGCCAACAGTTCTTC. It is translated as CASSLGQGISGQQFF. J is TRBJ2-1 and V is TRBV11-2; 9 nucleotides agree with TRBD1. There are 15 residues in the CDR3. Germline V gene lookup returns CDR1 SGHAT and CDR2 FQNNGV. Trimming cost V 5 bases and J 13 bases; bases outside gene matches: 15.

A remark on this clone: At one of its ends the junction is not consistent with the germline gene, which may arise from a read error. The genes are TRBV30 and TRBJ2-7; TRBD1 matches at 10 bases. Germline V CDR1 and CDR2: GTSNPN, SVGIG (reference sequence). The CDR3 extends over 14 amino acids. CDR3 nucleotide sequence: TGTGCCTGGAGACAATTTACGACAGGGGGCCGAACACTCTTC. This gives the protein CAWRQFTTGGRTLF.

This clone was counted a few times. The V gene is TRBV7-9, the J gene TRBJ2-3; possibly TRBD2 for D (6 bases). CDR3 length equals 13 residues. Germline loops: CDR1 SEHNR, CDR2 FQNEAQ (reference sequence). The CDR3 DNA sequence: TGTGCAGAGGGTGGGGGGAACACAGATACGCAGTATTTT. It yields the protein CAEGGGNTDTQYF.

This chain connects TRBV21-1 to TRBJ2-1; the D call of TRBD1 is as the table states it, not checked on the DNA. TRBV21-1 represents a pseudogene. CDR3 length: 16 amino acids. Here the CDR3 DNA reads TGTGCCAGCAGCAATATCGGGACACCGTCCTACAATGAGCAGTTCTTC. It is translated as CASSNIGTPSYNEQFF.

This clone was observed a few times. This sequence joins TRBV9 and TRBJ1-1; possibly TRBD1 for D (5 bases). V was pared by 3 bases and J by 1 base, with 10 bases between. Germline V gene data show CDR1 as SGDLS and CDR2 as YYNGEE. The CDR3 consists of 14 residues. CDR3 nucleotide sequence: TGTGCCAGCAGCGCCACCACAGGGAACACTGAAGCTTTCTTT. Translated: CASSATTGNTEAFF.

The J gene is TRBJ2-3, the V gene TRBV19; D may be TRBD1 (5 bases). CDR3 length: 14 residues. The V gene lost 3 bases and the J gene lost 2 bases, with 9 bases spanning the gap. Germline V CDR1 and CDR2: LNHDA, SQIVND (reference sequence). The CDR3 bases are TGTGCCAGTAGTATCCGACAGTACACAGATACGCAGTATTTT. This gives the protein CASSIRQYTDTQYF.

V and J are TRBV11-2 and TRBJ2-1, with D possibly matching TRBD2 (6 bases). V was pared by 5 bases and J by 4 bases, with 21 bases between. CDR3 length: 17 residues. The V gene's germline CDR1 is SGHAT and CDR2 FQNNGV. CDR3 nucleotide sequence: TGTGCCAGCAGCCCCCGGGGGTTTCGCATTGGGTACAATGAGCAGTTCTTC. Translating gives CASSPRGFRIGYNEQFF.

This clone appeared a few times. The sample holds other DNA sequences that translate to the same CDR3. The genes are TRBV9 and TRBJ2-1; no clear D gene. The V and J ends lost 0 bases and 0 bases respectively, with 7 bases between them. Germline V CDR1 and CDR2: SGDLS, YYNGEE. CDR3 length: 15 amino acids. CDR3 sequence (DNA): TGTGCCAGCAGCGTAGGAAGCGCCTCCTACAATGAGCAGTTCTTC. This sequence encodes CASSVGSASYNEQFF.

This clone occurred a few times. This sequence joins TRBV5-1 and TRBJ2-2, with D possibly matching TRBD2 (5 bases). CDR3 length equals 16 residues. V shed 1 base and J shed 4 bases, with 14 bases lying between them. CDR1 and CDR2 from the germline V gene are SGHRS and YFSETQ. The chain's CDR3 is CASSLYPGGGTGELFF. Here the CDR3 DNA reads TGCGCCAGCAGCTTGTATCCGGGCGGAGGCACCGGGGAGCTGTTTTTT.